These T cell receptor beta chains were read from a single sample in a study of shared clonotypes between healthy human individuals. Generated by immunoSEQ multiplex PCR, the TCRdb table keeps only in-frame clones and is missing some. The sample lists under 700,000 clones; 85% to 95% were seen once. Sequenced input: naive CD8+ T cells sorted from blood. Receptors were obtained from a woman aged 30 to 39 in good health. CDR3s include the opening cysteine and the closing phenylalanine or tryptophan. Fields, in order: V gene, D gene, clone size, J gene, CDR3 DNA, CDR3 protein. The D gene is left open where the match is weak. Clone size is given for some rows only: seen once, a few or many times, or a class if the clone is expanded.

V: TRBV9; D: .; size: .; J: TRBJ1-2; DNA: TGTGCCAGCAGCGTAGAGGATAGGGACTATGGCTACACCTTC; CDR3: CASSVEDRDYGYTF
V: TRBV7-9; D: .; size: .; J: TRBJ2-6; DNA: TGTGCCAGCAGCTTCTCACCCTCTGGGGCCAACGTCCTGACTTTC; CDR3: CASSFSPSGANVLTF
V: TRBV14; D: TRBD2; size: .; J: TRBJ2-3; DNA: TGTGCCAGCAGCCAATACCTAGCGGGAGTAGATACGCAGTATTTT; CDR3: CASSQYLAGVDTQYF
V: TRBV29-1; D: TRBD2; size: .; J: TRBJ2-5; DNA: TGCAGCGTTGAAGATATACTAGCGGACGGCCAAGAGACCCAGTACTTC; CDR3: CSVEDILADGQETQYF
V: TRBV4-1; D: .; size: .; J: TRBJ1-5; DNA: TGCGCCAGCAGCCAGTTTGGAGATCAGCCCCAGCATTTT; CDR3: CASSQFGDQPQHF
V: TRBV27; D: .; size: .; J: TRBJ2-1; DNA: TGTGCCAGCGCCCGAGGGGCTCCAGACAATGAGCAGTTCTTC; CDR3: CASARGAPDNEQFF
V: TRBV11-2; D: .; size: .; J: TRBJ1-1; DNA: TGTGCCAGCAGCTTAGGAGGTGAAGCTTTCTTT; CDR3: CASSLGGEAFF
V: TRBV6-9; D: .; size: .; J: TRBJ1-1; DNA: TGTGCCAGCGCAACTAGCGAGAACACTGAAGCTTTCTTT; CDR3: CASATSENTEAFF
V: TRBV6-6; D: TRBD1; size: .; J: TRBJ2-7; DNA: TGTGCCAGCAGGGGGGATGAGGGACAGGGAACCGAGCAGTACTTC; CDR3: CASRGDEGQGTEQYF
V: TRBV18; D: .; size: .; J: TRBJ1-5; DNA: TGTGCCAGCTCACCAAGTCCGGGTATTAGCAATCAGCCCCAGCATTTT; CDR3: CASSPSPGISNQPQHF
V: TRBV6-5; D: TRBD2; size: .; J: TRBJ2-7; DNA: TGTGCCAGCAGCCCCGTCGGCGGGAGCTACGAGCAGTACTTC; CDR3: CASSPVGGSYEQYF
V: TRBV19; D: TRBD2; size: .; J: TRBJ2-5; DNA: TGTGCCAGTAGTACCTGGTTAGCGGGAGACCGAGAGCAGTACTTC; CDR3: CASSTWLAGDREQYF
V: TRBV4-2; D: .; size: once; J: TRBJ2-7; DNA: TGTGCCAGCAGCCAAGGGGATCCTTCCTACGAGCAGTACTTC; CDR3: CASSQGDPSYEQYF
V: TRBV13; D: .; size: .; J: TRBJ2-7; DNA: TGTGCCAGCAGCTCGAGGACAAAATACGAGCAGTACTTC; CDR3: CASSSRTKYEQYF
V: TRBV6-5; D: TRBD2; size: .; J: TRBJ2-3; DNA: TGTGCCAGCAGTTCTAGCGGAAGGGGATTAGATACGCAGTATTTT; CDR3: CASSSSGRGLDTQYF
V: TRBV5-4; D: TRBD1; size: .; J: TRBJ1-1; DNA: TGTGCCAGCAGAGGGGACAGGGGGCGTAAGAATCGGACTGAAGCTTTCTTT; CDR3: CASRGDRGRKNRTEAFF
V: TRBV7-9; D: .; size: .; J: TRBJ2-1; DNA: TGTGCCAGCGGGGGCGACGGGAGGTGGGGTGAGCAGTTCTTC; CDR3: CASGGDGRWGEQFF
V: TRBV28; D: TRBD2; size: .; J: TRBJ2-3; DNA: TGTGCCAGCAGGACGATAGCGGGACCAGATACGCAGTATTTT; CDR3: CASRTIAGPDTQYF
V: TRBV27; D: .; size: .; J: TRBJ1-1; DNA: TGTGCCAGCAGTTTATTCCAGGGAGGCACTGAAGCTTTCTTT; CDR3: CASSLFQGGTEAFF
V: TRBV2; D: .; size: .; J: TRBJ1-1; DNA: TGTGCCAGCAGCGAATCACGGGTCGACACTGAAGCTTTCTTT; CDR3: CASSESRVDTEAFF
V: TRBV7-9; D: TRBD1; size: .; J: TRBJ1-5; DNA: TGTGCCAGCAGCGCAACAGGGGGCAATCAGCCCCAGCATTTT; CDR3: CASSATGGNQPQHF
V: TRBV30; D: .; size: .; J: TRBJ1-1; DNA: TGTGCCGGAGACCTCATGAACACTGAAGCTTTCTTT; CDR3: CAGDLMNTEAFF
V: TRBV7-9; D: .; size: few; J: TRBJ1-1; DNA: TGTGCCAGCAGCCCGCCGTACAATTCGGGACAGAACACTGAAGCTTTCTTT; CDR3: CASSPPYNSGQNTEAFF
V: TRBV5-4; D: .; size: .; J: TRBJ2-1; DNA: TGTGCCAGCAGCTTATCAGGGGTCCCGTTGGATGAGCAGTTCTTC; CDR3: CASSLSGVPLDEQFF
V: TRBV7-2; D: TRBD2; size: .; J: TRBJ2-7; DNA: TGTGCCAGCAGCTTACCCGGGGGGGACGGCGGGAGAAGGTACGAGCAGTACTTC; CDR3: CASSLPGGDGGRRYEQYF
V: TRBV2; D: TRBD2; size: .; J: TRBJ2-1; DNA: TGTGCCAGCAGTGATGTCGGGAGGTTTGTTGAGCAGTTCTTC; CDR3: CASSDVGRFVEQFF
V: TRBV2; D: .; size: .; J: TRBJ2-7; DNA: TGTGCCAGCAGTGACGGGGAAATCAGCCCCTACGAGCAGTACTTC; CDR3: CASSDGEISPYEQYF
V: TRBV28; D: .; size: .; J: TRBJ2-1; DNA: TGTGCCAGCAGTTTCGGGACCACCTCCTACAATGAGCAGTTCTTC; CDR3: CASSFGTTSYNEQFF
V: TRBV5-8; D: TRBD1; size: .; J: TRBJ1-1; DNA: TGTGCCAGCAGCTCTCCCCAGGGGGATGTGGACACTGAAGCTTTCTTT; CDR3: CASSSPQGDVDTEAFF
V: TRBV4-1; D: .; size: .; J: TRBJ2-1; DNA: TGCGCCAGCAGCCAAGGAACGACATCCTACAATGAGCAGTTCTTC; CDR3: CASSQGTTSYNEQFF